The 24 T cell receptor beta chains below come from one sample, sequenced in a study of control samples from healthy donors and cancer patients. Method: immunoSEQ multiplex PCR; TCRdb's copy keeps in-frame clones and lacks some. The data hold about 130,000 clones, with approximately 84% observed a single time. The sequenced material came from blood. The receptors come from a man aged 18 to 29 in good health.

The chain joins TRBV18 to TRBJ1-4; no reliable D call. This CDR3 has 14 residues. Germline V lookup: CDR1 KGHSH, CDR2 LQKENI. The germline V and J ends were trimmed by 0 bases and 8 bases, with 10 bases remaining between them. The CDR3 coding sequence is TGTGCCAGCTCACCACCCCGGGGAAAGGAAAAACTGTTTTTT. This encodes CASSPPRGKEKLFF.

This chain links TRBV7-8 with TRBJ1-1; a weak D match, TRBD1 (5 bases). From germline, CDR1 is SGHVS and CDR2 FQNEAQ. The V and J ends lost 1 base and 1 base respectively, with 7 bases between them. This CDR3 has 14 residues. The CDR3 nucleotides are TGTGCCAGCAGCTTAGGAGGGGAGAACACTGAAGCTTTCTTT. Its protein is CASSLGGENTEAFF. Full variable domain (missing parts from reference TRBV7-8 and TRBJ1-1): GAGVSQSPRYKVAKRGQDVALRCDPISGHVSLFWYQQALGQGPEFLTYFQNEAQLDKSGLPSDRFFAERPEGSVSTLKIQRTQQEDSAVYLCASSLGGENTEAFFGQGTRLTVV.

V and J are TRBV4-1 and TRBJ2-1, with a tentative D call TRBD2 (7 bases). V was clipped by 0 bases and J by 0 bases, with 12 bases between them. Germline V gives CDR1 MGHRA, CDR2 YSYEKL. The CDR3 contains 17 residues. The CDR3 loop reads CASSQDGGGGSYNEQFF. CDR3 DNA: TGCGCCAGCAGCCAAGATGGGGGAGGGGGCTCCTACAATGAGCAGTTCTTC.

This clone was seen a few times. J is TRBJ1-3 and V is TRBV11-2; no definite D call. The CDR3 consists of 15 residues. CDR1 is SGHAT, CDR2 FQNNGV, per germline. V was cut by 3 bases and J by 5 bases, with 14 bases left in between. CDR3 coding DNA: TGTGCCAGCAGCTTCCCCGGGAATAGGAGAAACACCATATATTTT. This encodes CASSFPGNRRNTIYF.

A remark on this clone: At the DNA level, this CDR3 is encoded by other sequences in the same sample as well. V usage is TRBV19 and J usage is TRBJ2-2; 7 bases map to TRBD2. The CDR3 extends over 14 amino acids. CDR1 and CDR2 (germline): LNHDA, SQIVND (reference sequence). Losses at the gene ends were 5 bases for V and 5 bases for J; bases not matched to a gene: 5. CDR3 sequence (DNA): TGTGCCAGTAGTGCGGGGGTCAGAACCGGGGAGCTGTTTTTT. This translates into CASSAGVRTGELFF. Full variable domain (remainder filled in from reference TRBV19 and TRBJ2-2): DGGITQSPKYLFRKEGQNVTLSCEQNLNHDAMYWYRQDPGQGLRLIYYSQIVNDFQKGDIAEGYSVSREKKESFPLTVTSAQKNPTAFYLCASSAGVRTGELFFGEGSRLTVL.

The V call is TRBV7-3, the J call TRBJ1-2; a possible D gene is TRBD1 (6 bases). There are 15 residues in the CDR3. V was cut by 2 bases and J by 4 bases, with 14 bases left in between. Germline lookup yields CDR1 SGHTA and CDR2 FQGTGA. CDR3 sequence reads: CASSLDGQNLYGYTF. The CDR3 DNA reads as TGTGCCAGCAGCTTAGATGGACAGAACCTCTATGGCTACACCTTC. The variable domain in full, completed from reference TRBV7-3 and TRBJ1-2, reads GAGVSQTPSNKVTEKGKYVELRCDPISGHTALYWYRQSLGQGPEFLIYFQGTGAADDSGLPNDRFFAVRPEGSVSTLKIQRTERGDSAVYLCASSLDGQNLYGYTFGSGTRLTVV.

The chain combines TRBV29-1 with TRBJ1-4; TRBD1 is a possible D gene (6 bases). Trimming took 7 bases from V and 7 from J, leaving 16 bases between them. In germline, CDR1 is SQVTM, CDR2 ANQGSEA. The CDR3 extends over 13 amino acids. In DNA, the CDR3 is TGCAGCGCTTTAACGGGGGCACCTGAAAAACTGTTTTTT. Translating gives CSALTGAPEKLFF.

The chain joins TRBV7-3 to TRBJ2-3, with D possibly TRBD2 on 5 matching bases. The V gene lost 1 base and the J gene lost 4 bases, with 12 bases spanning the gap. This CDR3 region has 15 residues. CDR1 and CDR2 from the germline V gene are SGHTA and FQGTGA. For the CDR3, the DNA is TGTGCCAGCAGCTTAATGGCTAGCCGATCAGATACGCAGTATTTT. Translation gives CASSLMASRSDTQYF.

This clone has just one count. The junction and the germline gene differ at one end; a read error may be behind it. This chain links TRBV9 with TRBJ1-2; the D is unclear. This CDR3 spans 8 amino acids. CDR1 and CDR2 (germline): SGDLS, YYNGEE. CDR3 bases: TGTGCCAGCAGCCTGGTTCTATTC. Translated, it gives CASSLVLF.

The chain combines TRBV5-4 with TRBJ2-3; TRBD2 matches 10 bases. The CDR3 loop spans 15 amino acids. The V gene end was trimmed by 4 bases and the J gene end by 4 bases; junction bases not matched to a gene: 6. Germline values: CDR1 SGHNT, CDR2 YYREEE (reference sequence). In DNA form, the CDR3 reads TGTGCCAGCAGCCCTAGCGGGAGTAGTGCAGATACGCAGTATTTT. This codes for CASSPSGSSADTQYF. Variable domain in full (rest from reference TRBV5-4 and TRBJ2-3): ETGVTQSPTHLIKTRGQQVTLRCSSQSGHNTVSWYQQALGQGPQFIFQYYREEENGRGNFPPRFSGLQFPNYSSELNVNALELDDSALYLCASSPSGSSADTQYFGPGTRLTVL.

The chain recombines TRBV12-3 or TRBV12-4 with TRBJ1-1; D call uncertain. This CDR3 region has 10 residues. V gave up 1 base and J gave up 8 bases, with 2 bases separating them. CDR3 loop: CASSLEEAFF. Written as DNA, the CDR3 is TGTGCCAGCAGTTTAGAGGAAGCTTTCTTT.

This sequence joins TRBV21-1 and TRBJ1-4. TRBV21-1 is designated a pseudogene. The length of the CDR3 is 17 residues. The CDR3 sequence is CASSKAVLRTDGEKLFF. The DNA of the CDR3 is TGTGCCAGCAGCAAAGCGGTACTAAGAACAGATGGTGAAAAACTGTTTTTT.

The gene calls are TRBV29-1 and TRBJ2-2; D gene ambiguous. Germline V gives CDR1 SQVTM, CDR2 ANQGSEA. V dropped 6 bases and J dropped 1 base, with 6 bases sitting between them. The CDR3 loop spans 12 amino acids. The chain's CDR3 is CSVQKNTGELFF. The CDR3 bases are TGCAGCGTGCAGAAGAACACCGGGGAGCTGTTTTTT.

The chain carries TRBV5-1 and TRBJ2-3, with D possibly matching TRBD2 (6 bases). This CDR3 spans 17 amino acids. Germline V gene sequence: CDR1 SGHRS, CDR2 YFSETQ. Trimming removed 0 bases from V and 2 bases from J, with 16 bases in between. Here the CDR3 DNA reads TGCGCCAGCAGCTTGGTAGGAGGGCCGGCGGACACAGATACGCAGTATTTT. Amino acids: CASSLVGGPADTDTQYF.

The rearrangement uses TRBV7-9 and TRBJ1-6; TRBD1 matches 7 bases. The CDR3 is made up of 15 amino acids. The V segment lost 4 bases and the J segment 11 bases; nucleotides outside the gene matches: 11. Germline V gene lookup returns CDR1 SEHNR and CDR2 FQNEAQ (reference sequence). The chain's CDR3 is CASSSGDEQGTPLHF. CDR3 nucleotide sequence: TGTGCCAGCAGCTCGGGCGACGAACAGGGGACACCCCTCCACTTT. The full variable domain, completed using reference TRBV7-9 and TRBJ1-6, is DTGVSQNPRHKITKRGQNVTFRCDPISEHNRLYWYRQTLGQGPEFLTYFQNEAQLEKSRLLSDRFSAERPKGSFSTLEIQRTEQGDSAMYLCASSSGDEQGTPLHFGNGTRLTVT.

The rearrangement links TRBV27 to TRBJ1-1; D unresolved. The CDR3 has 13 residues. Germline V gene data show CDR1 as MNHEY and CDR2 as SMNVEV (reference sequence). With 1 base removed from V and 5 bases from J, the gap between germline ends came to 8 bases. In nucleotides, the CDR3 is TGTGCCAGCAGTTTATGGGGTAGGACTGAAGCTTTCTTT. It is translated as CASSLWGRTEAFF.

This clone appeared a few times. J is TRBJ2-2 and V is TRBV12-5; perhaps D is TRBD1 or TRBD2 (5 bases each). CDR1 LGHNT and CDR2 FRNRAP come from the germline V gene. The CDR3 length is 15 residues. The V end lost 1 base, the J end lost 5 bases, and 11 bases lay between the germline ends. The CDR3 DNA is TGTGCTAGTGGTTTGGGGGGCCGCGGGACCGGGGAGCTGTTTTTT. It specifies CASGLGGRGTGELFF. Drawing the rest from reference TRBV12-5 and TRBJ2-2, the complete variable domain is DARVTQTPRHKVTEMGQEVTMRCQPILGHNTVFWYRQTMMQGLELLAYFRNRAPLDDSGMPKDRFSAEMPDATLATLKIQPSEPRDSAVYFCASGLGGRGTGELFFGEGSRLTVL.

For this clone: One end of the junction fails to match germline, which may point to a read error. The chain has TRBV3-1 (or the pseudogene TRBV3-2) and TRBJ2-3, with no clear D. The length of the CDR3 is 11 residues. Germline V gene data show CDR1 as LGHDT and CDR2 as YNNKEL (reference sequence). Here the CDR3 reads CASSQAKKTSF. Here the CDR3 DNA reads TGTGCCAGCAGCCAAGCGAAAAAAACTTCTTTT.

The rearrangement joins TRBV5-1 to TRBJ2-1; D could derive from TRBD1 or TRBD2 (5 bases each). The CDR3 is 16 residues long. From germline, CDR1 is SGHRS and CDR2 YFSETQ. Trimming removed 4 bases at V and 4 bases at J, with 18 bases between. CDR3 in DNA: TGCGCCAGCAGCGAATCGGGGCTGCCTTCGTACAATGAGCAGTTCTTC. Its protein product is CASSESGLPSYNEQFF.

The rearrangement links TRBV6-5 to TRBJ1-1; 10 positions agree with TRBD1. Per the germline V gene, CDR1 is MNHEY and CDR2 is SVGAGI. Unmatched junction bases numbered 4, after V lost 4 bases and J lost 5 bases. There are 14 residues in the CDR3. The CDR3 DNA follows: TGTGCCAGCAGTTTCCCGGGACAGGGGACTGAAGCTTTCTTT. Protein sequence: CASSFPGQGTEAFF.

V usage is TRBV4-2 and J usage is TRBJ2-2; no definite D call. Trimming took off 0 bases at V and 5 bases at J, with 7 bases between the two ends. The germline V gene has CDR1 LGHNA and CDR2 YNFKEQ. This CDR3 has 14 residues. The CDR3 sequence is CASSQDRSTGELFF. The DNA of the CDR3 is TGTGCCAGCAGCCAAGATAGAAGTACCGGGGAGCTGTTTTTT.

The J gene is TRBJ1-5, the V gene TRBV9; 8 nucleotides match TRBD1. This CDR3 has 15 amino acids. Germline V gene data show CDR1 as SGDLS and CDR2 as YYNGEE. Trimming at V came to 4 bases and at J to 4 bases, leaving 7 bases not matched to a gene. For the CDR3, the DNA is TGTGCCAGCAGCCCAGGACAGGGTGGGAATCAGCCCCAGCATTTT. This sequence encodes CASSPGQGGNQPQHF.

V is TRBV19 and J is TRBJ1-1; D is uncertain. Germline V CDR1 and CDR2: LNHDA, SQIVND (reference sequence). V was clipped by 5 bases and J by 0 bases, with 10 bases between them. The CDR3 spans 14 residues. CDR3 residues: CASSPPWMNTEAFF. The CDR3 DNA reads as TGTGCCAGTAGTCCCCCTTGGATGAACACTGAAGCTTTCTTT.

This sequence joins TRBV4-2 and TRBJ1-5, with unresolved D. V shed 2 bases and J shed 6 bases, with 26 bases lying between them. Germline-derived CDR1 and CDR2 are LGHNA and YNFKEQ. The CDR3 sequence is 19 residues long. The CDR3 DNA follows: TGTGCCAGCAGCCAAAATCCCGCCCTAGGTAGAGGGAACGGTCAGCCCCAGCATTTT. Protein: CASSQNPALGRGNGQPQHF.